This TCR beta chain originates from a study of T cell responses to AZD1222 COVID-19 vaccine. Overall study findings and caveats: Recipients of two AZD1222 doses showed rising Spike-specific TCR breadth and depth.

This clone was seen a handful of times. No antigen is known for it. Looked up from germline, CDR1 is WSHSY and CDR2 is SAAADI. V was pared by 8 bases and J by 1 base, with 8 bases between. The CDR3 has 12 residues. Data came from immunoSEQ multiplex PCR; TCRdb stores just in-frame clones and leaves some out. In the table there are 120,000 to 150,000 clones, more than 75% of which are singletons. This chain uses TRBV10-2 with TRBJ1-1, with unresolved D. The input for sequencing was peripheral blood, taken 28 days after the second AZD1222 dose. This clonotype was sampled from an adult who received the AZD1222 COVID-19 vaccine. The CDR3 protein is CASGSGNTEAFF. As DNA, the CDR3 is TGCGCCAGCGGGTCAGGGAACACTGAAGCTTTCTTT.